This T cell receptor (beta chain) was captured by sequencing in a study of Tregs in tolerant kidney transplant recipients. The data were produced by immunoSEQ multiplex PCR, yet TCRdb's version contains in-frame clones alone and is incomplete. Altogether roughly 86,000 clones are present, approximately 94% being singletons, with the ten largest covering about 1.5%. The count of this clone is one. Germline-derived CDR1 and CDR2 are SNHLY and FYNNEI. V was pared by 6 bases and J by 5 bases, with 4 bases of the junction left unmatched. The CDR3 covers 13 residues. Related graft donors supplied nonmyeloablative bone marrow transplants, and mixed chimerism was transient.

The chain couples TRBV2 to TRBJ1-2; TRBD1 agrees at 9 bases. The specimen was CD4+ T cells from blood (PBMCs), collected 12 months after the transplant. The sequence came from a human patient who received a combined kidney and bone marrow transplant. Some T cells may be provided by the graft donor. CDR3 region: CASRGQGKYGYTF. In DNA, the CDR3 is TGTGCCAGCAGAGGACAGGGGAAGTATGGCTACACCTTC.